These 32 T cell receptor beta chains share one sample of origin, sequenced in a study of T cell repertoires in cytomegalovirus infection. TCRdb re-derived calls from the reads in MiXCR, one entry per CDR3 protein. This table has a few hundred thousand distinct CDR3 sequences, approximately 26% appearing once. Sequencing was done on a sample of PBMCs. These receptors were obtained from a human donor in good health (CMV status not recorded). Some clones in this sample may be carry-over from other donors' samples.

The rearrangement uses TRBV20-1 and TRBJ2-1, with TRBD2 identical over 11 bases. With V trimmed by 3 bases and J by 4 bases, 11 bases remained unmatched. The CDR3 consists of 17 residues. Germline V lookup: CDR1 DFQATT, CDR2 SNEGSKA (reference sequence). CDR3 sequence: CSARALYSGRAYNEQFF. The CDR3 DNA reads TGCAGTGCTAGGGCTCTGTATAGCGGGAGGGCGTACAATGAGCAGTTCTTC.

The rearrangement joins TRBV25-1 to TRBJ2-1; no clear D. CDR1 is MGHDK and CDR2 is SYGVNS in the germline V gene. Trimming removed 7 bases at V and 3 bases at J, with 4 bases between. The CDR3 covers 11 residues. CDR3 sequence: CASMDYNEQFF. The DNA for the CDR3 is TGTGCCAGCATGGACTACAATGAGCAGTTCTTC.

The chain recombines TRBV20-1 with TRBJ2-7; D could derive from TRBD1 or TRBD2 (7 bases each). The CDR3 contains 14 residues. V lost 2 bases and J lost 2, with 13 bases in between. CDR1 and CDR2 from the germline V gene are DFQATT and SNEGSKA (reference sequence). The CDR3 DNA follows: TGCAGTGCTAGAAGCGGGACAGCAACCTACGAGCAGTACTTC. This gives the protein CSARSGTATYEQYF.

This clonotype was observed many times. This sequence joins TRBV7-2 and TRBJ2-3; the D gene is possibly TRBD2 (6 bases). The ends were cut back, 5 bases at V and 1 base at J, with 13 bases in the middle. This CDR3 comprises 15 residues. Per germline, CDR1 SGHTA and CDR2 FQGNSA. CDR3: CASSPAPGGTDTQYF. DNA of the CDR3: TGTGCCAGCAGCCCAGCACCGGGAGGCACAGATACGCAGTATTTT.

The gene calls are TRBV19 and TRBJ1-2, with D possibly matching TRBD1 (5 bases). Trimming stripped 10 bases from V and 8 bases from J, with 14 bases between. Germline values: CDR1 LNHDA, CDR2 SQIVND (reference sequence). CDR3 length: 11 residues. CDR3 DNA: TGTGCCAATAGACCAGGGCGCGGCTACACCTTC. Its protein product is CANRPGRGYTF.

This clonotype was recorded at least ten times. This chain connects TRBV12-3 or TRBV12-4 to TRBJ1-2; 7 positions match TRBD1. V was clipped by 4 bases and J by 3 bases; unmatched bases: 5. The CDR3 has 14 residues. CDR3 region: CASSSTGRYYGYTF. For the CDR3, the DNA is TGTGCCAGCAGTTCGACAGGGAGATACTATGGCTACACCTTC.

This chain connects TRBV5-1 to TRBJ2-1, with 7 bases lining up with TRBD2. Trimming cost V 2 bases and J 6 bases; bases outside gene matches: 5. The germline V gene encodes CDR1 SGHRS and CDR2 YFSETQ. The CDR3 is 14 residues long. CDR3 sequence: CASSFQLAPNEQFF. CDR3 in DNA: TGCGCCAGCAGCTTCCAACTAGCGCCCAATGAGCAGTTCTTC.

In its sample, this clonotype was seen a few times. The junction and the germline gene differ at one end; a read error may be behind it. The V call is TRBV7-2, the J call TRBJ2-4; D could derive from TRBD1 or TRBD2 (5 bases each). Germline V CDR1 and CDR2: SGHTA, FQGNSA. This CDR3 region has 13 residues. CDR3 bases: TGTGCCAGCAGCTTAGGAACCGGGACGGCCTTACACTTC. Translated, it gives CASSLGTGTALHF.

This clonotype was observed at least ten times. The CDR3 loop reads CASSRTSLADTQYF. The CDR3 nucleotides are TGTGCCAGCAGCCGGACTAGCCTCGCAGATACGCAGTATTTT. This sequence joins TRBV7-2 and TRBJ2-3, with 8 positions matching TRBD2. CDR1 and CDR2 (germline): SGHTA, FQGNSA. The CDR3 sequence is 14 residues long. With 5 bases clipped from V and 4 bases from J, the junction kept 5 bases outside the gene matches.

This clonotype turned up a few times. For the CDR3, the DNA is TGTGCCACCCTAGGGACTAGCGGGAGAGTGGGCGAGCAGTACTTC. As protein: CATLGTSGRVGEQYF. This chain joins TRBV28 and TRBJ2-7; 14 bases match TRBD2. The V and J ends lost 10 bases and 6 bases, in that order; junction bases with no gene match: 11. Looked up from germline, CDR1 is MDHEN and CDR2 is SYDVKM. The CDR3 extends over 15 amino acids.

This clonotype was observed a handful of times. V usage is TRBV7-9 and J usage is TRBJ2-2; D may be TRBD1 (7 bases). Germline CDR1 is SEHNR and CDR2 is FQNEAQ (reference sequence). V was trimmed by 6 bases and J by 1 base, leaving 12 bases between them. The CDR3 is 15 residues long. CDR3 nucleotide sequence: TGTGCCAGCAGGCGGGACAGCCAGAACACCGGGGAGCTGTTTTTT. Translation: CASRRDSQNTGELFF. The whole variable domain, filled in from reference TRBV7-9 and TRBJ2-2, reads DTGVSQNPRHKITKRGQNVTFRCDPISEHNRLYWYRQTLGQGPEFLTYFQNEAQLEKSRLLSDRFSAERPKGSFSTLEIQRTEQGDSAMYLCASRRDSQNTGELFFGEGSRLTVL.

The CDR3 reads CASKRDTEAFF. The CDR3 nucleotides read TGTGCCAGCAAACGGGACACTGAAGCTTTCTTT. V gene TRBV6-2 or TRBV6-3 combines with J gene TRBJ1-1; unclear D gene. V lost 7 bases, J lost 3 bases, and 6 bases lay in between. Germline V CDR1 and CDR2: MNHEY, SVGEGT. This CDR3 contains 11 residues.

This clonotype appeared a few times. The chain carries TRBV7-2 and TRBJ1-3; D gene uncertain. Germline V gives CDR1 SGHTA, CDR2 FQGNSA. The CDR3 runs to 13 residues. The germline V and J ends were trimmed by 6 bases and 4 bases, with 10 bases remaining between them. The CDR3 nucleotides read TGTGCCAGCAGAAGGGATTGGGGAAACACCATATATTTT. Its protein product is CASRRDWGNTIYF. The full variable domain, rest sourced from reference TRBV7-2 and TRBJ1-3, is GAGVSQSPSNKVTEKGKDVELRCDPISGHTALYWYRQSLGQGLEFLIYFQGNSAPDKSGLPSDRFSAERTGGSVSTLTIQRTQQEDSAVYLCASRRDWGNTIYFGEGSWLTVV.

The V gene is TRBV12-5, the J gene TRBJ2-2, with 9 bases matching TRBD1. Germline assignment: CDR1 LGHNT and CDR2 FRNRAP. V gave up 7 bases and J gave up 5 bases; unmatched junction bases: 11. This CDR3 has 16 residues. CDR3 DNA: TGTGCTAGTGAGAGGACACGGGGGACAGGGACCGGGGAGCTGTTTTTT. It yields the protein CASERTRGTGTGELFF.

J is TRBJ1-1 and V is TRBV14; 8 nucleotides match TRBD1. Germline CDR1 is SGHDN and CDR2 is FVKESK. The CDR3 runs to 13 residues. The ends lost 5 bases at V and 6 bases at J; junction bases unmatched: 5. This chain's CDR3 is CASSGQGRAEAFF. For the CDR3, the DNA is TGTGCCAGCAGCGGACAGGGTAGGGCTGAAGCTTTCTTT.

This clonotype was counted only a few times. CDR3 protein: CASSRDPVETQYF. DNA of the CDR3: TGTGCCAGTAGTCGGGACCCAGTGGAGACCCAGTACTTC. J is TRBJ2-5 and V is TRBV19, with D perhaps matching TRBD1 or TRBD2 (5 bases each). Germline V lookup: CDR1 LNHDA, CDR2 SQIVND (reference sequence). V gave up 5 bases and J gave up 5 bases, with 12 bases separating them. CDR3 length equals 13 residues.

In DNA form, the CDR3 reads TGTGCCTGGAGAGGACAGGGAGGCGCCCTCCACTTT. Protein product: CAWRGQGGALHF. The chain has TRBV30 and TRBJ1-6, with 8 bases identical to TRBD1. The CDR3 contains 12 residues. Germline V gene lookup returns CDR1 GTSNPN and CDR2 SVGIG (reference sequence). Unmatched junction bases numbered 6, after V lost 3 bases and J lost 14 bases.

The genes are TRBV6-2 or TRBV6-3 and TRBJ2-1, with TRBD2 matching 10 bases. The junction had 18 bases not matched to a gene; V was cut back by 4 bases and J by 3 bases. This CDR3 contains 20 residues. Germline V gene sequence: CDR1 MNHEY, CDR2 SVGEGT. The CDR3 protein is CASSSGLGRSGTSDYNEQFF. For the CDR3, the DNA is TGTGCCAGCAGTTCGGGATTGGGCAGATCCGGGACTAGCGACTACAATGAGCAGTTCTTC.

The rearrangement links TRBV4-3 to TRBJ1-2; unclear D gene. CDR1 and CDR2 (germline): LGHNA, YSLEER. CDR3 length: 15 amino acids. Trimming left V 4 bases short and J 8 bases short, with 20 bases between. The CDR3, as DNA: TGCGCCAGCAGCCGGACCGGGTCCTCGGTGAGGGGCTACACCTTC. Its protein is CASSRTGSSVRGYTF.

This chain uses TRBV7-9 with TRBJ1-6; no clear D gene. Germline lookup yields CDR1 SEHNR and CDR2 FQNEAQ (reference sequence). This CDR3 comprises 13 residues. V lost 1 base and J 9 bases, leaving 7 bases between the germline ends. CDR3 region: CASSLVLGSPLHF. The CDR3 bases are TGTGCCAGCAGCTTAGTTTTGGGTTCACCCCTCCACTTT.

In DNA, the CDR3 is TGTGCCAGTAGTGATACTAGCGGGAGGTCGAACACCGGGGAGCTGTTTTTT. Protein sequence: CASSDTSGRSNTGELFF. The V call is TRBV19, the J call TRBJ2-2; 12 bases agree with TRBD2. Unmatched junction bases numbered 4, after V lost 5 bases and J lost 0 bases. From germline, CDR1 is LNHDA and CDR2 SQIVND (reference sequence). There are 17 residues in the CDR3. The entire variable domain, with the rest obtained from reference TRBV19 and TRBJ2-2, is as follows: DGGITQSPKYLFRKEGQNVTLSCEQNLNHDAMYWYRQDPGQGLRLIYYSQIVNDFQKGDIAEGYSVSREKKESFPLTVTSAQKNPTAFYLCASSDTSGRSNTGELFFGEGSRLTVL.

This clonotype was observed a few times. The V gene is TRBV4-1, the J gene TRBJ2-1, with 11 bases that match TRBD2. The germline CDR1 and CDR2 sequences are MGHRA and YSYEKL. Trimming cost V 2 bases and J 6 bases; bases outside gene matches: 6. The CDR3 is 16 amino acids. The CDR3 bases are TGCGCCAGCAGCCAACCTACTAGCGGGAGTGGCAATGAGCAGTTCTTC. This encodes CASSQPTSGSGNEQFF.

This clonotype was seen repeatedly, ten times or more. CDR3 region: CASSLKAGNTDTQYF. CDR3 DNA: TGTGCCAGCAGCTTAAAAGCGGGAAACACAGATACGCAGTATTTT. The chain is built from TRBV7-2 and TRBJ2-3; TRBD2 aligns across 7 bases. Losses at the gene ends were 2 bases for V and 2 bases for J; bases not matched to a gene: 4. In germline, CDR1 is SGHTA, CDR2 FQGNSA. This CDR3 comprises 15 residues.

Worth noting for this clonotype: A much more abundant neighbour one base away suggests this may be a read error. The chain is built from TRBV6-5 and TRBJ2-3; TRBD2 might be the D (5 bases). The V end was cut by 6 bases, the J end by 0 bases, with 10 bases between. CDR3 length: 14 residues. Germline V gene sequence: CDR1 MNHEY, CDR2 SVGAGI. CDR3 sequence: CASRYGGSTDTQYF. The CDR3 DNA is TGTGCCAGCAGATACGGCGGGAGCACAGATACGCAGTATTTT.

CDR3 nucleotide sequence: TGTGCCAGCAGCCCCTGGTTCGGAGACGGGAACACCGGGGAGCTGTTTTTT. Residues: CASSPWFGDGNTGELFF. The chain recombines TRBV11-2 with TRBJ2-2; D is unresolved. CDR3 size: 17 residues. V gave up 5 bases and J gave up 1 base, with 17 bases separating them. Germline CDR1 reads SGHAT; CDR2 reads FQNNGV.

A few counts support this clonotype. The rearrangement links TRBV7-9 to TRBJ1-3; D may be TRBD1 (5 bases). The ends were cut back, 3 bases at V and 4 bases at J, with 16 bases in the middle. The CDR3 is 16 amino acids. Germline assignment: CDR1 SEHNR and CDR2 FQNEAQ (reference sequence). The CDR3 spells CASSLGVLESGNTIYF. In nucleotides, the CDR3 is TGTGCCAGCAGCTTGGGGGTCCTGGAGTCAGGAAACACCATATATTTT.

The rearrangement joins TRBV10-3 to TRBJ1-4; TRBD1 might be the D (5 bases). The CDR3 has 16 amino acids. The germline V gene has CDR1 ENHRY and CDR2 SYGVKD. V lost 0 bases to trimming and J lost 8 bases, with 16 bases between them. The CDR3, as DNA: TGTGCCATCAGTGAGTCGGCGGGGGGAGTAGGCGAAAAACTGTTTTTT. Translation: CAISESAGGVGEKLFF.

The chain is built from TRBV5-1 and TRBJ2-5; D call uncertain. V lost 7 bases to trimming and J lost 0 bases, with 4 bases between them. In germline, CDR1 is SGHRS, CDR2 YFSETQ. The CDR3 consists of 11 residues. The CDR3 here is CASQDQETQYF. The CDR3, as DNA: TGCGCCAGCCAGGACCAAGAGACCCAGTACTTC.

This chain joins TRBV7-9 and TRBJ2-2, with D tentatively TRBD2 (5 bases). The CDR3 contains 15 residues. V lost 2 bases, J lost 14 bases, and 21 bases lay in between. Per germline, CDR1 SEHNR and CDR2 FQNEAQ (reference sequence). CDR3 in DNA: TGTGCCAGCAGCTTAATCGGACGGGAAGAGGTACATCTGTTTTTT. It is translated as CASSLIGREEVHLFF. Full variable domain (outside the CDR3, taken from reference TRBV7-9 and TRBJ2-2): DTGVSQNPRHKITKRGQNVTFRCDPISEHNRLYWYRQTLGQGPEFLTYFQNEAQLEKSRLLSDRFSAERPKGSFSTLEIQRTEQGDSAMYLCASSLIGREEVHLFFGEGSRLTVL.

The chain joins TRBV19 to TRBJ2-2; the match to TRBD2 covers 12 bases. The V and J ends lost 0 bases and 6 bases, in that order; junction bases with no gene match: 2. The CDR3 consists of 16 residues. Germline V gives CDR1 LNHDA, CDR2 SQIVND (reference sequence). The CDR3: CASSIDRLAGAGELFF. As DNA, the CDR3 is TGTGCCAGTAGTATAGATCGACTAGCGGGAGCCGGGGAGCTGTTTTTT.

This clonotype has more than one count but fewer than ten. The chain joins TRBV7-2 to TRBJ2-1; TRBD1 aligns across 7 bases. The length of the CDR3 is 15 residues. Germline values: CDR1 SGHTA, CDR2 FQGNSA. After removal of 4 bases from V and 3 bases from J, the junction contained 6 bases not matched to a gene. The CDR3, as DNA: TGTGCCAGCAGCTCGGGGACAGATAGCTACAATGAGCAGTTCTTC. Translated, it gives CASSSGTDSYNEQFF.

CDR3 sequence: CASGVESYTF. CDR3 DNA: TGTGCCAGCGGAGTAGAGAGCTACACCTTC. This chain links TRBV7-9 with TRBJ1-2; D unclear. The CDR3 contains 10 residues. V gave up 8 bases and J gave up 9 bases, with 10 bases separating them. Germline V CDR1 and CDR2: SEHNR, FQNEAQ (reference sequence). Full variable domain (outside the CDR3, taken from reference TRBV7-9 and TRBJ1-2): DTGVSQNPRHKITKRGQNVTFRCDPISEHNRLYWYRQTLGQGPEFLTYFQNEAQLEKSRLLSDRFSAERPKGSFSTLEIQRTEQGDSAMYLCASGVESYTFGSGTRLTVV.